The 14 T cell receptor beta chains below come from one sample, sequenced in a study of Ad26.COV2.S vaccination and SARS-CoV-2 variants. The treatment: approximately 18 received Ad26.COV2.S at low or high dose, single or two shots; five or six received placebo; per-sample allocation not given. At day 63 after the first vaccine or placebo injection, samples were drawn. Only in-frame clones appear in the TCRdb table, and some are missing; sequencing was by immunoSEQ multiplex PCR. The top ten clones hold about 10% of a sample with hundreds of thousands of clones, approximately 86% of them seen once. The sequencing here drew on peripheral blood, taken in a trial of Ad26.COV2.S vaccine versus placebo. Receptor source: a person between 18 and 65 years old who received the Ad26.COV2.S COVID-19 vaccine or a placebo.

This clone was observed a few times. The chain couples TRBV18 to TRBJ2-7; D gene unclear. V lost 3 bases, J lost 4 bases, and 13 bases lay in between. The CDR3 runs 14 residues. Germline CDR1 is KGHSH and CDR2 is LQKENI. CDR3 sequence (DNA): TGTGCCAGCTCACCCCCGGCGGATCGGTACGAGCAGTACTTC. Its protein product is CASSPPADRYEQYF.

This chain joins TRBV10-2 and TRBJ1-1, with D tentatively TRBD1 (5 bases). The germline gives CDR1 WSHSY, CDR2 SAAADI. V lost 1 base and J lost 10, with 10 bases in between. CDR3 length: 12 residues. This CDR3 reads CASSELQGVAFF. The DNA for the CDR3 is TGCGCCAGCAGTGAGTTGCAGGGTGTAGCTTTCTTT.

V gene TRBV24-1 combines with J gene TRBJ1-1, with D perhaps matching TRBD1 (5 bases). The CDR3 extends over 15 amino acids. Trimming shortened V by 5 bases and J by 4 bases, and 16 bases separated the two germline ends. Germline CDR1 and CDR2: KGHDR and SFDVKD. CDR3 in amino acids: CATSGPGRDGTEAFF. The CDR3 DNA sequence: TGTGCCACCAGTGGGCCAGGGCGAGACGGCACTGAAGCTTTCTTT.

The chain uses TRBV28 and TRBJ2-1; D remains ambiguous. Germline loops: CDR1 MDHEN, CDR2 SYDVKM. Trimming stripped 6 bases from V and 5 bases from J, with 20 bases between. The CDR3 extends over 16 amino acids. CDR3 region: CASSPTLNTPHNEQFF. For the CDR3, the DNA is TGTGCCAGCAGCCCCACCCTGAATACTCCACACAATGAGCAGTTCTTC.

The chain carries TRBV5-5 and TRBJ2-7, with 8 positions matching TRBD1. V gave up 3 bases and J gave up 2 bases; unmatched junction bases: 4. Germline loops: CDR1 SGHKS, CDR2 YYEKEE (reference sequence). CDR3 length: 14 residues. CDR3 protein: CASSWGTGAYEQYF. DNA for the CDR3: TGTGCCAGCAGCTGGGGGACAGGAGCCTACGAGCAGTACTTC.

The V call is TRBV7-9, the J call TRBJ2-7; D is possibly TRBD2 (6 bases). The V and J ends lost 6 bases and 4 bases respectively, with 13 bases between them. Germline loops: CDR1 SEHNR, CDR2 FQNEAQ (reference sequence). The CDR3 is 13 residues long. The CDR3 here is CASSHRDSYEQYF. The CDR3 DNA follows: TGTGCCAGCAGTCACCGGGACTCTTACGAGCAGTACTTC. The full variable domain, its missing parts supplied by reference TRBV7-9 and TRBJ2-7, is DTGVSQNPRHKITKRGQNVTFRCDPISEHNRLYWYRQTLGQGPEFLTYFQNEAQLEKSRLLSDRFSAERPKGSFSTLEIQRTEQGDSAMYLCASSHRDSYEQYFGPGTRLTVT.

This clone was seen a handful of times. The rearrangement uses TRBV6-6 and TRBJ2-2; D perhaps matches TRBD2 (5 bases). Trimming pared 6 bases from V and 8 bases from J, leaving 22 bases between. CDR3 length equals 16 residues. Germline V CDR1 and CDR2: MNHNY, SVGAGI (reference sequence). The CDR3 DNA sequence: TGTGCCAGCAGCTACGACCCCCTAGCCCCTATAGGGGAGCTGTTTTTT. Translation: CASSYDPLAPIGELFF.

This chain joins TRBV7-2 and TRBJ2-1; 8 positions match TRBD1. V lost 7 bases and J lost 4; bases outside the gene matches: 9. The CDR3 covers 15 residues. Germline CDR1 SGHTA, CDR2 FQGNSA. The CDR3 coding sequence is TGTGCCAGCAAACTTAGGACAGGGAATTACAATGAGCAGTTCTTC. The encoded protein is CASKLRTGNYNEQFF.

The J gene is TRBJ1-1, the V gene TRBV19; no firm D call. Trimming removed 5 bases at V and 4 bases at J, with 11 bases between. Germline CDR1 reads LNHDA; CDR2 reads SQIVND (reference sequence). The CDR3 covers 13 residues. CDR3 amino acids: CASSSHKSTEAFF. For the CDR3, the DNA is TGTGCCAGTAGTTCACACAAGAGCACTGAAGCTTTCTTT.

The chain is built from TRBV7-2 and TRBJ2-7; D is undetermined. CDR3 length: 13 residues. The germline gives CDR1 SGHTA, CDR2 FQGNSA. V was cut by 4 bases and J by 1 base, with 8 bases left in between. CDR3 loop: CASSSLPSYEQYF. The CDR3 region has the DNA TGTGCCAGCAGCTCCCTGCCTTCCTACGAGCAGTACTTC.

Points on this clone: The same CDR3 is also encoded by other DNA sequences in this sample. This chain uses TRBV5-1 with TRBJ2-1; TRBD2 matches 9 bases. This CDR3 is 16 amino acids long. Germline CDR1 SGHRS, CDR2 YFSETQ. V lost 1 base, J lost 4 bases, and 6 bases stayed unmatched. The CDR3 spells CASSLRASGVYNEQFF. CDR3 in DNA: TGCGCCAGCAGCTTGAGGGCTAGCGGGGTATACAATGAGCAGTTCTTC.

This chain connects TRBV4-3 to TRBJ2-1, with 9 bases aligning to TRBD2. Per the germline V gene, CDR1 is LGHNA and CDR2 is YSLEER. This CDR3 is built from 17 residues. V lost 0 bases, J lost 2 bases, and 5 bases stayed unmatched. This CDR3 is CASSQDAAGGPYNEQFF. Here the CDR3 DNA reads TGCGCCAGCAGCCAAGATGCCGCGGGGGGGCCCTACAATGAGCAGTTCTTC.

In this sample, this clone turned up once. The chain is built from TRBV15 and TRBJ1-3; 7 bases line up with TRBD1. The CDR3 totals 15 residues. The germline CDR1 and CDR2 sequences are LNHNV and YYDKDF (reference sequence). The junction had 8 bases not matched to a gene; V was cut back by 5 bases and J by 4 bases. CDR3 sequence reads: CATSGGGAHGNTIYF. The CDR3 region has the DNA TGTGCCACCAGCGGAGGGGGCGCGCACGGAAACACCATATATTTT.

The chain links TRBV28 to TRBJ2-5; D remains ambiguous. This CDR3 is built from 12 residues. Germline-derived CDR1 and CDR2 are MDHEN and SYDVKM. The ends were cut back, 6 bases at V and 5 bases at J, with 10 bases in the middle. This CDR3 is CASRSDRETQYF. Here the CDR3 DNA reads TGTGCCAGCAGGTCTGACCGGGAGACCCAGTACTTC.